A selection of T cell receptor beta chains follows, all from one sample in a study of blood T cell repertoires in COVID-19. The assay was immunoSEQ multiplex PCR, and TCRdb's table has in-frame clones only and misses some. The sample holds under 350,000 clones, just over 85% seen once. Sequenced input: PBMCs or T cells enriched from blood (not recorded which). These receptor sequences come from a woman aged 40 to 50 with acute COVID-19. The CDR3 runs from the conserved cysteine through the conserved F or W. Fields, in order: D gene, clone size, V gene, J gene, CDR3 DNA, CDR3 protein. A D gene is named only where the DNA matches it firmly. The size field is filled for only some rows; it gives once, few, many or a size class.

D: -; size: -; V: TRBV4-1; J: TRBJ2-3; DNA: TGCGCCAGCAGCCTTACAGGGCTTCCCACAGATACGCAGTATTTT; CDR3: CASSLTGLPTDTQYF
D: -; size: -; V: TRBV9; J: TRBJ1-5; DNA: TGTGCCAGCAGCGTCGGATGGGAGGGCAATCAGCCCCAGCATTTT; CDR3: CASSVGWEGNQPQHF
D: -; size: once; V: TRBV19; J: TRBJ1-2; DNA: TGTGCCAGTAGTATCTATCAGGGTCGTGACTATGGCTACACCTTC; CDR3: CASSIYQGRDYGYTF
D: TRBD1; size: -; V: TRBV19; J: TRBJ2-4; DNA: TGTGCCAGTAGTATAAGTAGGGGACAGGAAGCCAAAAACATTCAGTACTTC; CDR3: CASSISRGQEAKNIQYF
D: -; size: -; V: TRBV27; J: TRBJ2-7; DNA: TGTGCCAGCATCAACCTAGGGGGCGAGCAGTACTTC; CDR3: CASINLGGEQYF
D: TRBD2; size: -; V: TRBV27; J: TRBJ2-7; DNA: TGTGCCAGCAGTTTATCCGGCGTGGGGCTAGCGGGGTTCACCTACGAGCAGTACTTC; CDR3: CASSLSGVGLAGFTYEQYF
D: TRBD1; size: -; V: TRBV27; J: TRBJ2-7; DNA: TGTGCCAGCTCCTTGGGACAGGGGTACTCCTACGAGCAGTACTTC; CDR3: CASSLGQGYSYEQYF
D: -; size: few; V: TRBV4-2; J: TRBJ1-1; DNA: TGTGCCAGCAGCCAAGGAGGGAACCTAAACACTGAAGCTTTCTTT; CDR3: CASSQGGNLNTEAFF
D: TRBD1; size: -; V: TRBV9; J: TRBJ1-3; DNA: TGTGCCAGCAGCCTCGGACAGGGGTCTGGAAACACCATATATTTT; CDR3: CASSLGQGSGNTIYF
D: -; size: -; V: TRBV18; J: TRBJ2-7; DNA: TGTGCCAGCTCAGGAAATAAGGGGCTTGAGCAGTACTTC; CDR3: CASSGNKGLEQYF
D: TRBD1; size: -; V: TRBV5-1; J: TRBJ2-2; DNA: TGCGCCAGCAGCACGGGGACAGGGGACACCGGGGAGCTGTTTTTT; CDR3: CASSTGTGDTGELFF
D: -; size: -; V: TRBV5-5; J: TRBJ1-6; DNA: TGTGCCAGCAGCCCCGGGACACCCTATAATTCACCCCTCCACTTT; CDR3: CASSPGTPYNSPLHF
D: -; size: -; V: TRBV2; J: TRBJ1-3; DNA: TGTGCCAGCCTTGCGGGGCCTGGAAACACCATATATTTT; CDR3: CASLAGPGNTIYF
D: -; size: -; V: TRBV28; J: TRBJ1-1; DNA: TGTGCCAGCAGGAATTTCGGGGGGTATCGGGACACTGAAGCTTTCTTT; CDR3: CASRNFGGYRDTEAFF
D: TRBD1; size: -; V: TRBV7-3; J: TRBJ2-1; DNA: TGTGCCAGCAGCCCTCGAGCCGGGACAGGGGGTTTAACGTCCTACAATGAGCAGTTCTTC; CDR3: CASSPRAGTGGLTSYNEQFF
D: TRBD2; size: once; V: TRBV2; J: TRBJ2-7; DNA: TGTGCCAGCGGGAGGGCCTTTTACGAGCAGTACTTC; CDR3: CASGRAFYEQYF
D: -; size: -; V: TRBV7-2; J: TRBJ1-4; DNA: TGTGCCAGCAGCTTAGCGTTCCCCAGGAGGGACGTCCAAGAAAAACTGTTTTTT; CDR3: CASSLAFPRRDVQEKLFF
D: -; size: once; V: TRBV9; J: TRBJ2-1; DNA: TGTGCCAGCAGCGCGACAGTCCACTCCTACAATGAGCAGTTCTTC; CDR3: CASSATVHSYNEQFF
D: -; size: -; V: TRBV25-1; J: TRBJ2-1; DNA: TGTGCCAGCACGGCCGAGACAGAGTCTCCCATATTATACAATGAGCAGTTCTTC; CDR3: CASTAETESPILYNEQFF
D: -; size: -; V: TRBV10-3; J: TRBJ2-1; DNA: TGTGCCATCAGTGCCCCAGCCGGTGGGCCTGGGAATGAGCAGTTCTTC; CDR3: CAISAPAGGPGNEQFF
D: -; size: -; V: TRBV12-5; J: TRBJ1-1; DNA: TGTGCTAGTGGTTTGGAGCTGAGCACTGAAGCTTTCTTT; CDR3: CASGLELSTEAFF
D: -; size: -; V: TRBV7-9; J: TRBJ2-2; DNA: TGTGCCAGCAGCCAGGCCGGGACACCATACACCGGGGAGCTGTTTTTT; CDR3: CASSQAGTPYTGELFF
D: -; size: -; V: TRBV28; J: TRBJ1-5; DNA: TGTGCCAGCAGACATAGGGACACCGGCAATCAGCCCCAGCATTTT; CDR3: CASRHRDTGNQPQHF
D: -; size: -; V: TRBV15; J: TRBJ2-7; DNA: TGTGCCACCAGCAGAGATTTGCGGGCCTACGAGCAGTACTTC; CDR3: CATSRDLRAYEQYF
D: TRBD2; size: -; V: TRBV19; J: TRBJ2-5; DNA: TGTGCCAGTAACCCTAGCGGGATAAAAGAGACCCAGTACTTC; CDR3: CASNPSGIKETQYF
D: TRBD1; size: -; V: TRBV5-1; J: TRBJ1-2; DNA: TGCGCCAGCAGCTACAATCCACCGGGACAGACGAACTATGGCTACACCTTC; CDR3: CASSYNPPGQTNYGYTF
D: TRBD1; size: -; V: TRBV13; J: TRBJ1-4; DNA: TGTGCCAGCAGCTCGCGCATCCCGGGACAGGGGCGGAATGAAAAACTGTTTTTT; CDR3: CASSSRIPGQGRNEKLFF
D: TRBD1; size: -; V: TRBV5-6; J: TRBJ1-6; DNA: TGTGCCAGCAGCTTGTCGGACAGGGACAATTCACCCCTCCACTTT; CDR3: CASSLSDRDNSPLHF
D: -; size: -; V: TRBV3-1/TRBV3-2; J: TRBJ2-3; DNA: TGTGCCAGCAGCCAAGGGCCTCTGCCCCCAGATACGCAGTATTTT; CDR3: CASSQGPLPPDTQYF
D: -; size: -; V: TRBV5-5; J: TRBJ2-3; DNA: TGTGCCAGCAGCTTTTCACAGGGAGATACGCAGTATTTT; CDR3: CASSFSQGDTQYF
D: TRBD1; size: -; V: TRBV28; J: TRBJ2-7; DNA: TGTGCCAGTCGGGACAGTCCCTACGAGCAGTACTTC; CDR3: CASRDSPYEQYF
D: TRBD1; size: -; V: TRBV3-1/TRBV3-2; J: TRBJ1-1; DNA: TGTGCCAGCAGCCGACACCAGGACAGGCCCCGTATAAGGGCTTTCTTT; CDR3: CASSRHQDRPRIRAFF
D: -; size: once; V: TRBV4-2; J: TRBJ2-1; DNA: TGTGCCAGCAGCCAAGACCCGGGGGAGCTCTACAATGAGCAGTTCTTC; CDR3: CASSQDPGELYNEQFF
D: TRBD1; size: -; V: TRBV5-1; J: TRBJ1-3; DNA: TGCGCCAGCAGCTTGGCCCCCTGGACAGGGATGACGGGAAACACCATATATTTT; CDR3: CASSLAPWTGMTGNTIYF
D: TRBD1; size: -; V: TRBV18; J: TRBJ1-5; DNA: TGTGCCAGCTCACCAACAGGGGGCGGGCAGCCCCAGCATTTT; CDR3: CASSPTGGGQPQHF
D: -; size: -; V: TRBV5-6; J: TRBJ2-5; DNA: TGTGCCAGCAGCCAGAAAGAGACCCAGTACTTC; CDR3: CASSQKETQYF
D: -; size: -; V: TRBV10-3; J: TRBJ1-2; DNA: TGTGCCATCAGTGATGGGAGGCCCACTAACTATGGCTACACCTTC; CDR3: CAISDGRPTNYGYTF
D: TRBD1; size: -; V: TRBV2; J: TRBJ1-2; DNA: TGTGCCAGTGGACAGGGGAATGGCTACACCTTC; CDR3: CASGQGNGYTF
D: TRBD2; size: -; V: TRBV7-2; J: TRBJ2-7; DNA: TGTGCCAGCAGCTTAGTAGCGGGGCTCTACGAGCAGTACTTC; CDR3: CASSLVAGLYEQYF
D: TRBD1; size: -; V: TRBV5-6; J: TRBJ2-1; DNA: TGTGCCAGCAGCTTTGCCGGGACAGGGGGCTTCAATGAGCAGTTCTTC; CDR3: CASSFAGTGGFNEQFF
D: TRBD2; size: -; V: TRBV24-1; J: TRBJ2-3; DNA: TGTGCCACCAGTGATGCTCGCAGCGGGAGTGATACGCAGTATTTT; CDR3: CATSDARSGSDTQYF
D: -; size: -; V: TRBV7-2; J: TRBJ2-3; DNA: TGTGCCAGCAGCTTTGATCCCCCTTACGGGACGCAGTATTTT; CDR3: CASSFDPPYGTQYF
D: TRBD1; size: -; V: TRBV7-2; J: TRBJ1-1; DNA: TGTGCCAGCAGCTCCTCCCAGACAGGGCGGGAAGAAGCTTTCTTT; CDR3: CASSSSQTGREEAFF
D: -; size: once; V: TRBV5-6; J: TRBJ2-1; DNA: TGTGCCAGCAGCTTGGCCGTTGGGCAGGGATTCTACAATGAGCAGTTCTTC; CDR3: CASSLAVGQGFYNEQFF
D: TRBD1; size: once; V: TRBV4-1; J: TRBJ1-4; DNA: TGCGCCAGCAGCCAAGGGGCTTTTGCAGGGGGATCAGGGGATGAAAAACTGTTTTTT; CDR3: CASSQGAFAGGSGDEKLFF
D: -; size: -; V: TRBV7-2; J: TRBJ2-1; DNA: TGTGCCAGCAGCTTAGTCAGTTTGTCCTACAATGAGCAGTTCTTC; CDR3: CASSLVSLSYNEQFF